The entry that follows covers one TCR beta chain sequence. The target antigen is unknown. Trimming stripped 5 bases from V and 4 bases from J, with 14 bases between. This CDR3 comprises 14 residues. From germline, CDR1 is SGHVS and CDR2 FQNEAQ. The PCR employed 60 Vbeta primers together with 13 Jbeta primers. Clones were read by immunoSEQ multiplex PCR, and TCRdb kept only the in-frame ones, dropping some. Here the sample spans around 180,000 clones, 65% to 75% being singletons. These data originate in a study of cytomegalovirus exposure and HLA in healthy donors. Overall study results and limits: Presence/absence results assume similar sequencing depth per donor, which may not hold. Most of the CMV-associated TCR beta chains (in a later analysis) appeared to be HLA-restricted. V- and J-gene trimming of TCR beta was linked (in a later analysis) to a missense DCLRE1C variant. Differences between HLA loci emerged in a later analysis of TCR association rates, with DRB1 most and HLA-C fewest.

This clonotype originated in a girl under 18 in good health and CMV-seronegative. The chain is built from TRBV7-8 and TRBJ1-1; D is perhaps TRBD1 (5 bases). Sequencing was carried out using PBMCs. CDR3 bases: TGTGCCAGCAGCGTAACAAGGGGAATCACTGAAGCTTTCTTT. This translates into CASSVTRGITEAFF.